The present TCR beta chain was sequenced within a study of low-dose radiotherapy and immunotherapy resistance in tumors (dated by TCRdb to between 2021 and 2024). In terms of the full investigation: Patients in Cohort 1 were given 0.5 Gy per fraction every 2 weeks, and the prescribed total PTV dose was 6.5 Gy. Trial participants were not randomized into treatment groups. Eight patients were included in the translational analysis: three from the first dose cohort and the first five from the second dose cohort. Patients took aspirin 300 mg orally once daily for four cycles, starting on cycle 1 day 1. Patients were given nivolumab as a 240 mg flat dose every two weeks and ipilimumab at 1 mg/kg every six weeks, with both drugs delivered intravenously. Intravenous cyclophosphamide at 200 mg/m2 was administered every two weeks, one day ahead of each radiation and immunotherapy administration. For Cohort 2, the dose was 1 Gy per fraction given every two weeks, adding up to 13 Gy in total across 26 weeks.

Of note for this clonotype: Its recognized antigen is unknown. Base qualities are not provided; no much larger clone lies one nucleotide away.

The donors came from RACIN, which was a single-arm phase I dose-escalation trial that paired nivolumab and ipilimumab with aspirin, low-dose cyclophosphamide and low-dose radiotherapy. Eligible patients had advanced, TIL-negative solid tumors. Superscript III and a set of TRAV- and TRBV-specific primers were used to synthesize first-strand cDNA, so that both TCRalpha and TCRbeta chains were covered. An approximately 19-cycle PCR with Phusion amplified the TCRs, pairing a constant-region primer with the adapter that was attached to the V primers. Isolated mRNA was amplified with the MessageAmp II aRNA Amplification Kit, using a roughly 15-hour in vitro transcription at 37°C. mRNA for TCR sequencing was isolated with the Dynabeads mRNA DIRECT Purification Kit. Indexed Illumina adapters were added in a second Phusion PCR of approximately 25 cycles, after which AMPure XP beads were used to purify the products. Per the authors' processing: Using custom Perl scripts, TCR sequences encoding the same protein were pooled, out-of-frame sequences were removed, and the abundance of each clonotype was computed. The analysis excluded TCR sequences that were supported by just one read. The metrics used to describe the repertoires included Shannon entropy, Gini index, clonality, richness, and the frequency of TCRs shared between repertoires. TCRdb reran the public reads through fastp at Q25 and MiXCR, keeping productive beta chains. Each CDR3 protein gets just one entry, which takes the most common genes and DNA from the rows behind it. Clone size and V and J calls follow TCRdb, not the original study. A total of 15,000 or so distinct CDR3 sequences appear in this sample, less than 55% of them only once. About 4% of the sample lies in the top ten.

The CDR3, from cysteine to phenylalanine, totals 15 residues. CDR3 DNA is the only sequence kept; it has 45 bases, read in frame from the first base. CDR1 MNHGY and CDR2 SAAAGT were looked up in the germline V gene. Cut back by 4 bases and 2 bases, the V and J ends lie 12 bases apart. The TCR comes from a human donor with advanced metastatic prostate, ovarian, gallbladder or colorectal cancer (not recorded which). This table probably holds off-target reads from a library built for another chain. This chain joins TRBV6-8 to TRBJ1-5; the D segment cannot be called with confidence. This receptor carries the CDR3 CASSSLWGGNQPQHF. In nucleotides, the sequence is TGTGCCAGCAGTTCTCTTTGGGGAGGCAATCAGCCCCAGCATTTT.